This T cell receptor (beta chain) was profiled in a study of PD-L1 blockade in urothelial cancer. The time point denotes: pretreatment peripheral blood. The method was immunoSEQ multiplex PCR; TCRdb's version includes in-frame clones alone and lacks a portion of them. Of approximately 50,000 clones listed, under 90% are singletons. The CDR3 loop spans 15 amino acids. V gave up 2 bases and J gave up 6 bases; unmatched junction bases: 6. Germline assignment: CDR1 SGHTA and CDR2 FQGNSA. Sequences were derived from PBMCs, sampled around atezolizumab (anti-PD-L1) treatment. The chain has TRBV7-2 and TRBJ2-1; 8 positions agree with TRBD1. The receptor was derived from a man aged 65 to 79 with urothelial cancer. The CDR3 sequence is CASSLNRGLSNEQFF. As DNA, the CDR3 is TGTGCCAGCAGCTTAAACAGGGGGTTGAGCAATGAGCAGTTCTTC. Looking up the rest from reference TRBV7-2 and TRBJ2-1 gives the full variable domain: GAGVSQSPSNKVTEKGKDVELRCDPISGHTALYWYRQSLGQGLEFLIYFQGNSAPDKSGLPSDRFSAERTGGSVSTLTIQRTQQEDSAVYLCASSLNRGLSNEQFFGPGTRLTVL.